The T cell receptor beta chain under discussion was sequenced for a study of T cells in tuberculosis. Study in general: CD1B tetramers identified T cells specific for mycobacterial lipid GMM. Study findings and constraints: GMM-specific TCRs were nearer to active tuberculosis alpha repertoires, suggesting expansion.

The table came from immunoSEQ multiplex PCR; TCRdb's copy has only in-frame clones and leaves some out. Of tens of thousands of clones listed, about nine tenths are singletons. In this sample, this clone is medium-sized (0.01 to 0.1%). What it binds is not known. This TCR came from a donor aged 10-29 years with latent tuberculosis or without tuberculosis infection. Some clones in this sample may be carry-over from other donors' samples. Sequences were obtained from PBMCs.

This CDR3 reads CASSGTGTGTGEQYF. CDR3 coding DNA: TGTGCCAGCAGCGGAACCGGGACAGGGACAGGCGAGCAGTACTTC. The chain is built from TRBV6-1 and TRBJ2-7; 9 bases are shared with TRBD1. CDR3 length: 15 amino acids. The trim removed 6 bases at V and 6 bases at J, leaving 12 bases unmatched. Germline lookup yields CDR1 MNHNS and CDR2 SASEGT.